Sequencing of this T cell receptor beta chain was carried out in a study of post-analysis software for immune sequencing data. Findings and caveats of the study: For normalized Chao1 diversity, multiple sclerosis patients scored significantly lower than controls did.

In its sample, this clonotype was seen a few times. Antigen unknown. Mismatch with germline at one junction end may stem from a read error. TCR beta libraries were prepared from cDNA with unique molecular identifiers. TCRdb reanalysed the PCR reads using MiXCR and keeps one entry per CDR3 protein. The sample yields around 440,000 distinct CDR3 sequences, around 40% seen once. This receptor was taken from a girl aged 5 to 17 with multiple sclerosis. Sequenced sample: blood.

The CDR3 is CASSLEVPNRNHNEQFF. CDR3 nucleotides: TGTGCTAGCAGCTTAGAGGTCCCTAACAGAAACCACAATGAGCAGTTCTTC. The chain carries TRBV7-7 and TRBJ2-1; D unresolved. Germline CDR1 SSHAT, CDR2 FNYEAQ (reference sequence). This CDR3 contains 17 residues.